The rows below give T cell receptor beta chains drawn from one sample of a study of spatial heterogeneity in lung cancer. TCRdb re-called the 5' RACE reads with MiXCR, one entry per CDR3 protein. The sample holds thousands of distinct CDR3 sequences; approximately 14% are singletons and the top ten take about 13%. This specimen consisted of lung tumor tissue, obtained at surgery. These receptors were obtained from a male donor with early-stage non-small cell lung cancer. CDR3s include the opening cysteine and the closing phenylalanine or tryptophan. Fields, in order: J gene, D gene, V gene, clone size, CDR3 length, CDR3 protein, CDR3 DNA. The D gene is left open where the match is weak. Only some rows state a clone size, as once, few, many or a class for expanded clones.

J: TRBJ2-1; D: TRBD2; V: TRBV11-3; size: few; length: 15; CDR3: CASSPGLAVYNEQFF; DNA: TGTGCCAGCAGCCCCGGACTAGCGGTATACAATGAGCAGTTCTTC
J: TRBJ2-3; D: .; V: TRBV11-3; size: many; length: 17; CDR3: CASSLSGTGRGTDTQYF; DNA: TGTGCCAGCAGCCTATCGGGCACAGGGAGGGGCACAGATACGCAGTATTTT
J: TRBJ2-7; D: .; V: TRBV6-2/TRBV6-3; size: .; length: 12; CDR3: CASSDRPYEQYF; DNA: TGTGCCAGCAGCGACAGGCCCTACGAGCAGTACTTC
J: TRBJ1-5; D: .; V: TRBV10-3; size: few; length: 14; CDR3: CAISKAGTNQPQHF; DNA: TGTGCCATCAGTAAGGCGGGGACCAATCAGCCCCAGCATTTT
J: TRBJ1-1; D: .; V: TRBV4-1; size: .; length: 15; CDR3: CASSQYFREGTEAFF; DNA: TGCGCCAGCAGCCAATATTTCAGAGAGGGCACTGAAGCTTTCTTT
J: TRBJ2-1; D: .; V: TRBV11-2; size: many; length: 15; CDR3: CASSLSDQTYNEQFF; DNA: TGTGCCAGCAGCTTATCAGACCAGACGTACAATGAGCAGTTCTTC
J: TRBJ1-4; D: .; V: TRBV19; size: .; length: 16; CDR3: CASSTGNLLSNEKLFF; DNA: TGTGCCAGTAGTACCGGGAACCTCCTGTCTAATGAAAAACTGTTTTTT
J: TRBJ1-5; D: TRBD1; V: TRBV20-1; size: many; length: 14; CDR3: CSAYAGGGNQPQHF; DNA: TGCAGTGCCTACGCAGGGGGCGGCAATCAGCCCCAGCATTTT
J: TRBJ2-5; D: .; V: TRBV20-1; size: many; length: 12; CDR3: CSASRVQETQYF; DNA: TGCAGTGCTAGCCGGGTCCAAGAGACCCAGTACTTC
J: TRBJ2-4; D: TRBD1; V: TRBV5-1; size: many; length: 16; CDR3: CASSTGQELVKNIQYF; DNA: TGCGCCAGCAGCACGGGACAGGAACTGGTCAAAAACATTCAGTACTTC
J: TRBJ2-5; D: .; V: TRBV5-1; size: many; length: 12; CDR3: CASSFTGETQYF; DNA: TGCGCCAGCAGCTTCACAGGGGAGACCCAGTACTTC
J: TRBJ2-6; D: TRBD1; V: TRBV29-1; size: medium-sized; length: 16; CDR3: CSVEGTGVSGANVLTF; DNA: TGCAGCGTTGAGGGGACAGGGGTCTCTGGGGCCAACGTCCTGACTTTC
J: TRBJ2-7; D: TRBD2; V: TRBV5-4; size: many; length: 16; CDR3: CASSPDPLAGLYEQYF; DNA: TGTGCCAGCAGCCCGGACCCACTAGCGGGCCTCTACGAGCAGTACTTC
J: TRBJ2-5; D: TRBD2; V: TRBV3-1; size: many; length: 17; CDR3: CASSQGRTSGISETQYF; DNA: TGTGCCAGCAGCCAAGGAAGGACTAGCGGGATTTCAGAGACCCAGTACTTC
J: TRBJ2-7; D: .; V: TRBV3-1; size: many; length: 14; CDR3: CASSQDFGDYEQYF; DNA: TGTGCCAGCAGCCAAGATTTCGGTGACTACGAGCAGTACTTC
J: TRBJ1-1; D: TRBD1; V: TRBV6-2/TRBV6-3; size: large; length: 16; CDR3: CASTPWQGVMNTEAFF; DNA: TGTGCCAGCACCCCTTGGCAGGGGGTTATGAACACTGAAGCTTTCTTT
J: TRBJ2-7; D: .; V: TRBV5-1; size: many; length: 15; CDR3: CASSLRSGPPYEQYF; DNA: TGCGCCAGCAGCTTGCGATCGGGGCCGCCTTACGAGCAGTACTTC
J: TRBJ1-5; D: .; V: TRBV27; size: medium-sized; length: 14; CDR3: CASSFGSGHQPQHF; DNA: TGTGCCAGCAGTTTTGGTAGCGGCCATCAGCCCCAGCATTTT
J: TRBJ2-1; D: .; V: TRBV4-1; size: many; length: 16; CDR3: CASSRTPGTDWGEQFF; DNA: TGCGCCAGCAGCCGCACCCCAGGGACGGATTGGGGTGAGCAGTTCTTC
J: TRBJ1-1; D: .; V: TRBV7-3; size: many; length: 14; CDR3: CASSLTSGDTEAFF; DNA: TGTGCCAGCAGCTTAACGTCTGGGGACACTGAAGCTTTCTTT
J: TRBJ1-2; D: .; V: TRBV7-2; size: many; length: 15; CDR3: CASSSLWTANYGYTF; DNA: TGTGCCAGCAGCTCCCTCTGGACCGCCAACTATGGCTACACCTTC
J: TRBJ2-1; D: .; V: TRBV4-2; size: few; length: 18; CDR3: CASSQDFWQSSPYNEQFF; DNA: TGTGCCAGCAGCCAAGATTTTTGGCAGAGTAGTCCCTACAATGAGCAGTTCTTC
J: TRBJ1-2; D: .; V: TRBV7-2; size: many; length: 15; CDR3: CASSLGSRSNYGYTF; DNA: TGTGCCAGCAGCTTGGGTTCGAGATCTAACTATGGCTACACCTTC
J: TRBJ2-1; D: .; V: TRBV15; size: .; length: 15; CDR3: CATSQGGVGYNEQFF; DNA: TGTGCCACCAGCCAAGGAGGGGTCGGATACAATGAGCAGTTCTTC
J: TRBJ2-1; D: .; V: TRBV29-1; size: .; length: 17; CDR3: CSVGGSLAASSYNEQFF; DNA: TGCAGCGTTGGTGGCAGTTTAGCTGCGAGCTCCTACAATGAGCAGTTCTTC
J: TRBJ2-1; D: .; V: TRBV12-3/TRBV12-4; size: many; length: 15; CDR3: CASTLSGVLYNEQFF; DNA: TGTGCCAGCACTCTGAGTGGGGTTCTCTACAATGAGCAGTTCTTC
J: TRBJ1-1; D: .; V: TRBV10-3; size: medium-sized; length: 17; CDR3: CAISGTSSSKLNTEAFF; DNA: TGTGCCATCAGTGGGACATCATCGTCAAAGCTGAACACTGAAGCTTTCTTT
J: TRBJ2-7; D: TRBD1; V: TRBV4-1; size: many; length: 16; CDR3: CASSRKGGPTGGEQYF; DNA: TGCGCCAGCAGCCGCAAAGGCGGGCCAACAGGGGGTGAGCAGTACTTC
J: TRBJ2-5; D: .; V: TRBV10-3; size: many; length: 14; CDR3: CAIKAASLGETQYF; DNA: TGTGCCATCAAAGCCGCGAGCCTAGGGGAGACCCAGTACTTC
J: TRBJ2-4; D: TRBD2; V: TRBV6-2/TRBV6-3; size: many; length: 17; CDR3: CASSPVSVASGKNIQYF; DNA: TGTGCCAGCAGCCCGGTCTCCGTAGCTAGCGGTAAAAACATTCAGTACTTC
J: TRBJ1-2; D: .; V: TRBV6-5; size: many; length: 17; CDR3: CASSSSVRDTRSDGYTF; DNA: TGTGCCAGCAGTTCTTCCGTTCGGGACACAAGATCCGATGGCTACACCTTC
J: TRBJ1-1; D: TRBD1; V: TRBV7-2; size: many; length: 15; CDR3: CASSLGDRMNTEAFF; DNA: TGTGCCAGCAGCTTAGGGGACAGGATGAACACTGAAGCTTTCTTT
J: TRBJ1-1; D: .; V: TRBV10-3; size: many; length: 14; CDR3: CAISELIGNTEAFF; DNA: TGTGCCATCAGTGAACTCATCGGGAACACTGAAGCTTTCTTT
J: TRBJ2-7; D: TRBD2; V: TRBV19; size: many; length: 17; CDR3: CASSIGPAGVWSYEQYF; DNA: TGTGCCAGTAGTATAGGTCCAGCGGGAGTTTGGTCCTACGAGCAGTACTTC
J: TRBJ2-2; D: TRBD2; V: TRBV6-5; size: many; length: 18; CDR3: CASSYRKREGPYTGELFF; DNA: TGTGCCAGCAGTTACCGAAAGCGGGAGGGCCCGTACACCGGGGAGCTGTTTTTT
J: TRBJ2-7; D: TRBD1; V: TRBV18; size: many; length: 15; CDR3: CASSPLGQGEYEQYF; DNA: TGTGCCAGCTCACCTCTGGGACAGGGGGAATACGAGCAGTACTTC
J: TRBJ2-7; D: .; V: TRBV20-1; size: many; length: 15; CDR3: CSARDVTRPSYEQYF; DNA: TGCAGTGCTAGAGATGTGACTAGACCTTCCTACGAGCAGTACTTC
J: TRBJ1-5; D: .; V: TRBV20-1; size: many; length: 14; CDR3: CSAASAALNQPQHF; DNA: TGCAGTGCTGCCTCAGCGGCTTTGAATCAGCCCCAGCATTTT
J: TRBJ2-7; D: .; V: TRBV10-3; size: many; length: 15; CDR3: CAISRASGGAYEQYF; DNA: TGTGCCATCAGTAGGGCCAGTGGTGGGGCCTACGAGCAGTACTTC
J: TRBJ1-4; D: .; V: TRBV12-3/TRBV12-4; size: medium-sized; length: 11; CDR3: CASSSNEKLFF; DNA: TGTGCCAGCAGTTCTAATGAAAAACTGTTTTTT
J: TRBJ2-5; D: .; V: TRBV29-1; size: .; length: 14; CDR3: CSVEDQGSRETQYF; DNA: TGCAGCGTTGAAGATCAAGGTAGCAGGGAGACCCAGTACTTC
J: TRBJ2-2; D: .; V: TRBV27; size: many; length: 15; CDR3: CASSYRTSASGELFF; DNA: TGTGCCAGCAGTTACCGGACGAGCGCATCCGGGGAGCTGTTTTTT
J: TRBJ1-5; D: .; V: TRBV18; size: .; length: 15; CDR3: CASSPVGLGNQPQHF; DNA: TGTGCCAGCTCACCAGTGGGTCTTGGCAATCAGCCCCAGCATTTT
J: TRBJ2-7; D: .; V: TRBV6-1; size: many; length: 14; CDR3: CASSDSLTGDEQYF; DNA: TGTGCCAGCAGTGACAGCCTGACGGGGGACGAGCAGTACTTC